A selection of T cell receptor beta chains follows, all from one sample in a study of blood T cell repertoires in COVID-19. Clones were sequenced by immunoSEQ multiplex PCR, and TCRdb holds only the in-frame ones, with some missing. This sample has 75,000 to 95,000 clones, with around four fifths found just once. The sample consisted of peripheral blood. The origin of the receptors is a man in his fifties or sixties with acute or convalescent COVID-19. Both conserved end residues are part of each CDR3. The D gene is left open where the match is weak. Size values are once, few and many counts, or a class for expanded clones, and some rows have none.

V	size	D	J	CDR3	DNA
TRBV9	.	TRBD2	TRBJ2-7	CASSPASAAGVGEQYF	TGTGCCAGCAGCCCCGCCTCGGCAGCGGGAGTTGGCGAGCAGTACTTC
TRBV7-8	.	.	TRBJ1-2	CASRAGFLDGYTF	TGTGCCAGCAGGGCAGGGTTTTTGGATGGCTACACCTTC
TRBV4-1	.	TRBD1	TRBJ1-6	CASSREQLGTGAYNSPLHF	TGCGCCAGCAGCCGAGAACAGCTCGGGACAGGGGCATATAATTCACCCCTCCACTTT
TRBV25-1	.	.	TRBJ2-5	CASAGPGSLGETQYF	TGTGCCAGCGCGGGACCCGGGTCCCTCGGGGAGACCCAGTACTTC
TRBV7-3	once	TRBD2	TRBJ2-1	CASSRGLAGGGGQFF	TGTGCCAGCAGCAGGGGACTAGCGGGCGGCGGGGGGCAGTTCTTC
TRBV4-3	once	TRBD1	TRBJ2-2	CASSQIQGANLWELFF	TGCGCCAGCAGCCAAATACAGGGGGCTAATCTTTGGGAGCTGTTTTTT
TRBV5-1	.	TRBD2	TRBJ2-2	CASSLDAGGPGNGELFF	TGCGCCAGCAGCTTGGATGCGGGGGGGCCCGGGAACGGGGAGCTGTTTTTT
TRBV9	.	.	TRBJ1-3	CASSVEGAGNTIYF	TGTGCCAGCAGCGTAGAAGGGGCTGGAAACACCATATATTTT
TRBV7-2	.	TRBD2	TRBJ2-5	CASSLVAGGPETQYF	TGTGCCAGCAGCTTAGTAGCGGGAGGGCCAGAGACCCAGTACTTC
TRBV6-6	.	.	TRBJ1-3	CASSYLQGAGNTIYF	TGTGCCAGCAGTTACTTGCAGGGCGCTGGAAACACCATATATTTT
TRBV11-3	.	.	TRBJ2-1	CASSFDIYNEQFF	TGTGCCAGCAGCTTCGACATTTACAATGAGCAGTTCTTC
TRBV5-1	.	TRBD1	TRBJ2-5	CASSYAGTGGQETQYF	TGCGCCAGCAGTTACGCCGGGACAGGGGGGCAAGAGACCCAGTACTTC
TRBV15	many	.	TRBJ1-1	CATSRGQYTEAFF	TGTGCCACCAGCAGAGGTCAGTACACTGAAGCTTTCTTT
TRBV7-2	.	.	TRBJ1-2	CASSQAANYGYTF	TGTGCCAGCAGCCAGGCAGCTAACTATGGCTACACCTTC
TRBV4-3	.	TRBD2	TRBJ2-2	CASSQAPTSGGRTNTGELFF	TGCGCCAGCAGCCAAGCCCCTACTAGCGGGGGGCGCACGAACACCGGGGAGCTGTTTTTT
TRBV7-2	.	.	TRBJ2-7	CASSLLASAYYEQYF	TGTGCCAGCAGCTTACTCGCTAGCGCCTACTACGAGCAGTACTTC
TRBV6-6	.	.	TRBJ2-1	CASSYFFEVGYNEQFF	TGTGCCAGCAGTTACTTCTTCGAGGTAGGCTACAATGAGCAGTTCTTC
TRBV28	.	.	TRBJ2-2	CASSRGGVGTGELFF	TGTGCCAGCAGTAGAGGGGGTGTAGGCACCGGGGAGCTGTTTTTT
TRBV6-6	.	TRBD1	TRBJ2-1	CASSRTGRGPTSEQFF	TGTGCCAGCAGTCGGACAGGGCGAGGGCCGACGTCTGAGCAGTTCTTC
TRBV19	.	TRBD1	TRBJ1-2	CASSIDHRGGYGYTF	TGTGCCAGTAGTATAGACCACAGGGGTGGCTATGGCTACACCTTC
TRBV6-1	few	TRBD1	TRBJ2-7	CASSALRGTDTTRSYEQYF	TGTGCCAGCAGTGCCCTCCGTGGGACAGATACAACCCGCTCCTACGAGCAGTACTTC